The TCR beta chain under discussion was sequenced for a study of Ad26.COV2.S vaccination and SARS-CoV-2 variants. Some clones are missing from TCRdb's copy, which holds only in-frame ones; the method was immunoSEQ multiplex PCR. The sample has some 340,000 clones, just over 85% seen once. Concerning this clone: Its matching antigen is unknown.

Study-wide results and limits: People who got the vaccine or the placebo had similar non-spike TCR breadth.

The CDR3 covers 16 residues. V was trimmed by 4 bases and J by 0 bases, leaving 11 bases between them. Germline loops: CDR1 SGDLS, CDR2 YYNGEE. Regarding treatment: roughly 19 received Ad26.COV2.S at low or high dose, single or two shots; a few received placebo; per-sample allocation not given. Samples came from day 63 after the first vaccine or placebo injection. In Boston, an adult donor aged 18-55 years took part. This vaccine is an Ad26 vector that expresses the Wuhan-strain SARS-CoV-2 spike. The chain employs TRBV9 and TRBJ1-6, with D uncertain. Here the sequenced sample was peripheral blood, taken in a trial of Ad26.COV2.S vaccine versus placebo. The receptor's source is a person aged 18-60 years who received the Ad26.COV2.S COVID-19 vaccine or a placebo. CDR3: CASSPSSLSYNSPLHF. The CDR3, as DNA: TGTGCCAGCAGCCCTTCGTCTCTCTCCTATAATTCACCCCTCCACTTT.